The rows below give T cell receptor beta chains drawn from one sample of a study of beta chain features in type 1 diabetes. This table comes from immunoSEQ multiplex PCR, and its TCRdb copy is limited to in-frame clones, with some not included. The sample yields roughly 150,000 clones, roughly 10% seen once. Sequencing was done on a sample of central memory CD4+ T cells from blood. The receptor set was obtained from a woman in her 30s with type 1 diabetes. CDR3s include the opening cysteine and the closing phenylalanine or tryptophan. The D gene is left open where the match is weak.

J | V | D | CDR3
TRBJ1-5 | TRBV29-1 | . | CSVADSHQPQHF
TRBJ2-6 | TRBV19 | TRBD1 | CASAGTGASGANVLTF
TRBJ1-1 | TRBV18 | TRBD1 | CASSENTGDTEAFF
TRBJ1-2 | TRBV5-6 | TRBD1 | CASSWTGNGYTF
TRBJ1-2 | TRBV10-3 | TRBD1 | CAISDSGTDFYGYTF
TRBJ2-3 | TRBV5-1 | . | CASRLESRRGTDTQYF
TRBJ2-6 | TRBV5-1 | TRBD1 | CASSERPGQGFSGANVLTF
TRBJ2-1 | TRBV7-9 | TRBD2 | CASSTGLAAFREQFF
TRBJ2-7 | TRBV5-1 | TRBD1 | CASSLENRGSEEQYF
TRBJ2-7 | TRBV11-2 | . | CASSLFQGVPEQYF
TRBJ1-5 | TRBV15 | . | CATSRNPVNNQPQHF
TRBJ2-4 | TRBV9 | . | CASSPLRGEGSNIQYF
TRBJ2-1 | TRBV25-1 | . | CASSGHAEGEGYNEQFF